The clone carrying this TCR beta chain occurred many times. The antigen is undetermined. TCR beta libraries were built with iRepertoire HTBI primers and Arm-PCR of CDR3 regions. TCRdb re-derived calls from the multiplex PCR reads in MiXCR, one entry per CDR3 protein. The sample shows approximately 300,000 distinct CDR3 sequences, about 18% of them seen only once. V was pared by 5 bases and J by 2 bases, with 10 bases between. This CDR3 has 14 amino acids. Germline V gives CDR1 MDHEN, CDR2 SYDVKM. The record originates from a study of regulatory T cells in long-lasting Graves disease. General study results and limits: Lower TCR diversity was seen in persistent Graves' patients than in newly diagnosed ones.

The time point is: newly diagnosed GD, antithyroid drugs for less than 3 months. After RNA was extracted from PBMCs, the TCR library was made from it. American Thyroid Association guidelines served as the basis for diagnosing Graves' disease. The V gene is TRBV28, the J gene TRBJ1-5; D call uncertain. Material: peripheral blood mononuclear cells (PBMCs), obtained at new diagnosis, from a patient treated with antithyroid drugs. This sequence was found in a female donor with Graves disease. The chain's CDR3 is CASSKVLGNQPQHF. Written as DNA, the CDR3 is TGTGCCAGCAGTAAGGTCTTGGGCAATCAGCCCCAGCATTTT.